This T cell receptor (beta chain) was sequenced during a study of blood T cell repertoires in COVID-19. Study context: Collection of acute and convalescent COVID-19 samples took place in the United States, Italy and Spain. The analysed material was cDNA or gDNA that came from T cells, B-cell-depleted T cells, or PBMCs.

As handled by the study authors: Counts of nucleated cells, estimated from reference gene primer amplification, were obtained. TCRdb keeps only in-frame clones here, not all; method: immunoSEQ multiplex PCR. The V and J calls and the clone size are those of that table, but D and trimming were determined from the DNA. Of around 37,000 clones in the sample, roughly 90% were seen once. The sequenced sample consisted of peripheral blood. This sequence was found in a human donor in a cohort sampled during active COVID-19.

As DNA, the CDR3 is TGTGCAAGTCGCTCAGGACAGGGGGTAGGTCGCACTGAAGCTTTCTTT. Translated, it gives CASRSGQGVGRTEAFF. The V call is TRBV12-2, the J call TRBJ1-1; whether TRBD1, the table's D call, matches the DNA was not checked. TRBV12-2 is described as a pseudogene. This CDR3 has 16 amino acids.